This T cell receptor beta chain was profiled in a study of sequential checkpoint blockade in melanoma. For the study at large: Maintenance nivolumab came after either treatment sequence.

Treatment denoted: randomized to nivolumab then ipilimumab (arm A) or the reverse (arm B). DNA-damaging chemotherapy had not been given to any patient beforehand. Sorted cells were live CD3+CD8+, lacking CD19 and CD56, from PBMCs. Clones were sequenced by immunoSEQ multiplex PCR, and TCRdb holds only the in-frame ones, with some missing. The table includes approximately 11,000 clones, just under 80% detected once. Sequencing used CD8+ T cells sorted from blood (inferred from file names), obtained from a patient given nivolumab and ipilimumab in sequence. The sequence was collected from a human donor with melanoma.

CDR3 in DNA: TGTGCCAGCAGTTACTCCCCTCCAAGGAGGGGAAACACCATATATTTT. It specifies CASSYSPPRRGNTIYF. The chain carries TRBV6-6 and TRBJ1-3; unclear D gene. Germline CDR1 and CDR2: MNHNY and SVGAGI (reference sequence). The length of the CDR3 is 16 residues. The V end lost 0 bases, the J end lost 4 bases, and 13 bases lay between the germline ends.